Presented here are 9 T cell receptor beta chains from one specimen sequenced in a study of T-cell memory formation after mild COVID-19. MiXCR, applied by TCRdb to the 5' RACE reads, yields one record per CDR3 protein. The table has 150,000 to 200,000 distinct CDR3 sequences, more than 12% seen once; the top ten hold roughly 15%. Sequencing input: PBMCs or a T cell subset sorted from them (not recorded which). These receptors were taken from an adult woman who had mild COVID-19 (a few samples of this study predate the infection). Cell type and time point are not known.

This clonotype is large in the sample. Possible read error: a much larger clone is one base away. V gene TRBV12-3 or TRBV12-4 combines with J gene TRBJ2-5, with D maybe TRBD1 (6 bases). V lost 6 bases and J 3 bases, leaving 23 bases between the germline ends. The CDR3 contains 17 residues. DNA of the CDR3: TGTGCCAGCAGCCTACTGGGGGCCCGGGACGGCAAAGAGACCCAGTACTTC. It encodes CASSLLGARDGKETQYF.

This clonotype has more than one count but fewer than ten. This chain connects TRBV2 to TRBJ2-2; TRBD1 agrees at 10 bases. The CDR3 has 16 amino acids. V shed 6 bases, J shed 6 bases, and the junction held 10 bases outside the gene matches. Germline V gives CDR1 SNHLY, CDR2 FYNNEI. The CDR3 nucleotides are TGTGCCAGCAGGACGACCGGGACAGGGGCCCCCGGGGAGCTGTTTTTT. As protein: CASRTTGTGAPGELFF.

The chain is built from TRBV7-8 and TRBJ2-5; D unresolved. CDR3 length: 13 amino acids. Trimming removed 7 bases from V and 2 bases from J, with 11 bases in between. Germline V CDR1 and CDR2: SGHVS, FQNEAQ. The chain's CDR3 is CASNLQNQETQYF. The CDR3 DNA sequence: TGTGCCAGCAACCTGCAAAATCAAGAGACCCAGTACTTC.

J is TRBJ1-2 and V is TRBV7-3; D is ambiguous. The V end lost 4 bases, the J end lost 3 bases, and 9 bases lay between the germline ends. There are 13 residues in the CDR3. From germline, CDR1 is SGHTA and CDR2 FQGTGA. CDR3 in amino acids: CASSSNPDYGYTF. As DNA, the CDR3 is TGTGCCAGCAGCTCAAATCCCGACTATGGCTACACCTTC.

This clonotype was counted only a few times. The rearrangement uses TRBV6-4 and TRBJ2-1; 12 nucleotides agree with TRBD2. CDR1 MRHNA and CDR2 SNTAGT come from the germline V gene. The V segment lost 8 bases and the J segment 6 bases; nucleotides outside the gene matches: 8. The CDR3 loop spans 15 amino acids. In nucleotides, the CDR3 is TGTGCCAGCGTTCCGGGACTAGCGGGCCCCAATGAGCAGTTCTTC. This translates into CASVPGLAGPNEQFF.

This clonotype was observed a few times. The chain is built from TRBV29-1 and TRBJ2-7, with 7 bases matching TRBD1. This CDR3 has 13 amino acids. With V trimmed by 2 bases and J by 1 base, 2 bases remained unmatched. CDR1 and CDR2 (germline): SQVTM, ANQGSEA. DNA for the CDR3: TGCAGCGTTGAAACAGGGGTTTCCTACGAGCAGTACTTC. Amino acids: CSVETGVSYEQYF.

This clonotype was detected a few times. The chain joins TRBV29-1 to TRBJ2-7, with D possibly being TRBD2 (6 bases). This CDR3 spans 15 amino acids. Trimming pared 3 bases from V and 2 bases from J, leaving 17 bases between. Germline assignment: CDR1 SQVTM and CDR2 ANQGSEA. CDR3 DNA sequence: TGCAGCGTTGATAAGGGTATGGGGGGAACCTACGAGCAGTACTTC. Encoded protein: CSVDKGMGGTYEQYF.

This clonotype has just one count. This rearrangement joins TRBV29-1 to TRBJ2-5; TRBD1 might be the D (6 bases). This CDR3 is 14 amino acids long. Germline loops: CDR1 SQVTM, CDR2 ANQGSEA. The ends were cut back, 4 bases at V and 2 bases at J, with 14 bases in the middle. The CDR3 nucleotides are TGCAGCGTTGGGCATTGGACAGATCAAGAGACCCAGTACTTC. It encodes CSVGHWTDQETQYF.

The gene calls are TRBV20-1 and TRBJ2-7, with 7 bases that match TRBD1. V dropped 1 base and J dropped 3; count of bases not matched to a gene: 9. The CDR3 is made up of 15 amino acids. The germline gives CDR1 DFQATT, CDR2 SNEGSKA (reference sequence). The CDR3 reads CSARVHRGVSYEQYF. CDR3 bases: TGCAGTGCTAGAGTTCACAGGGGCGTAAGCTACGAGCAGTACTTC.